The clone carrying this T cell receptor beta chain has only a few counts. Its antigen is not known. These data are taken from a study of T cell responses to AZD1222 COVID-19 vaccine. Assay used: immunoSEQ multiplex PCR; TCRdb lists only in-frame clones, some missing. Of 57,000 or so clones listed, approximately 80% were seen once; the top ten hold over 12%. Findings and caveats of the study: Spike-specific TCR breadth and depth rose after two AZD1222 doses.

The clonotype originates from an adult in good health. The material was peripheral blood, obtained on day 0 of AZD1222 vaccination.

CDR3 coding DNA: TGCGCCAGCAGTGAAAGAGGGTTACTAGCGGGGGGACAAGAGACCCAGTACTTC. This gives the protein CASSERGLLAGGQETQYF. The V and J genes are TRBV10-2 and TRBJ2-5, with 12 bases identical to TRBD2. The CDR3 is made up of 18 amino acids. Per the germline V gene, CDR1 is WSHSY and CDR2 is SAAADI. Unmatched junction bases numbered 10, after V lost 3 bases and J lost 2 bases.